Each of the 22 T cell receptor beta chains below was sequenced from the same sample in a study of blood T cell repertoires in COVID-19. TCRdb's table, derived via immunoSEQ multiplex PCR, lists solely in-frame clones and lacks some. The sample records 200,000 to 250,000 clones, 80% to 90% being singletons. Material: PBMCs or T cells enriched from blood (not recorded which). The receptor set was obtained from a woman in her twenties or thirties who had been exposed to COVID-19.

Of note for this clone: This may be a read error: a much more frequent sequence differs by one nucleotide. Other nucleotide sequences in the sample specify the same CDR3. The chain couples TRBV4-1 to TRBJ1-3; D possibly corresponds to TRBD1 (5 bases). The CDR3 is 18 residues long. Germline V gene sequence: CDR1 MGHRA, CDR2 YSYEKL. The CDR3 region has the DNA TGCGCCAGCAGCCAAGATATGGCAGGGAGGTACTCTGGAAATACCATATATTTT. This encodes CASSQDMAGRYSGNTIYF.

The chain recombines TRBV18 with TRBJ2-7; D unresolved. Trimming stripped 4 bases from V and 1 base from J, with 8 bases between. This CDR3 has 13 residues. The V gene's germline CDR1 is KGHSH and CDR2 LQKENI. Written as DNA, the CDR3 is TGTGCCAGCTCACAAGCCCCGTCCTACGAGCAGTACTTC. Its translation: CASSQAPSYEQYF.

The sample holds a few counts of this clone. V gene TRBV27 combines with J gene TRBJ2-7; 8 nucleotides agree with TRBD2. The CDR3 runs to 16 residues. J gave up 0 bases and V 0 bases, and 4 bases lay outside the gene matches. The germline V gene has CDR1 MNHEY and CDR2 SMNVEV (reference sequence). The CDR3 sequence is CASSLSAGGSSYEQYF. CDR3 DNA: TGTGCCAGCAGTTTATCGGCGGGGGGCAGCTCCTACGAGCAGTACTTC.

The chain couples TRBV6-5 to TRBJ2-1, with D perhaps matching TRBD2 (7 bases). V dropped 2 bases and J dropped 6 bases, with 11 bases sitting between them. CDR3 size: 14 residues. The germline CDR1 and CDR2 sequences are MNHEY and SVGAGI. The DNA of the CDR3 is TGTGCCAGCAGTTACGGCGGGGGCGGCAATGAGCAGTTCTTC. Its protein product is CASSYGGGGNEQFF.

V and J are TRBV5-1 and TRBJ2-1; D may be TRBD1 (5 bases). The germline V gene encodes CDR1 SGHRS and CDR2 YFSETQ. Trimming cost V 3 bases and J 5 bases, with 12 bases left between them. The CDR3 is 14 residues long. CDR3 DNA sequence: TGCGCCAGCAGCTATGGGGCGGCAAACAATGAGCAGTTCTTC. Its protein is CASSYGAANNEQFF.

J is TRBJ1-3 and V is TRBV2, with TRBD1 matching 7 bases. This CDR3 is built from 13 residues. V lost 9 bases to trimming and J lost 3 bases; unmatched junction nucleotides: 5. From germline, CDR1 is SNHLY and CDR2 FYNNEI. The CDR3 loop is CARRDSNGNTIYF. The CDR3 coding sequence is TGTGCCAGAAGGGACAGCAATGGAAACACCATATATTTT.

The chain carries TRBV11-2 and TRBJ1-5; 9 bases agree with TRBD1. This CDR3 comprises 16 residues. The V and J ends lost 5 bases and 2 bases, in that order; junction bases with no gene match: 7. CDR1 SGHAT and CDR2 FQNNGV come from the germline V gene. The CDR3 region is CASSPDRGNGNQPQHF. CDR3 nucleotides: TGTGCCAGCAGCCCGGACAGGGGAAATGGCAATCAGCCCCAGCATTTT. Supplemented by reference TRBV11-2 and TRBJ1-5, the full variable domain reads EAGVAQSPRYKIIEKRQSVAFWCNPISGHATLYWYQQILGQGPKLLIQFQNNGVVDDSQLPKDRFSAERLKGVDSTLKIQPAKLEDSAVYLCASSPDRGNGNQPQHFGDGTRLSIL.

The J gene is TRBJ1-1, the V gene TRBV18; D might be TRBD1 (6 bases). Germline CDR1 KGHSH, CDR2 LQKENI. The CDR3 has 15 amino acids. V was cut by 1 base and J by 1 base, with 10 bases left in between. The CDR3 here is CASSPQGETNTEAFF. CDR3 bases: TGTGCCAGCTCACCACAGGGGGAAACGAACACTGAAGCTTTCTTT.

This chain uses TRBV18 with TRBJ2-3, with TRBD2 identical over 7 bases. The CDR3 extends over 15 amino acids. Germline V gene lookup returns CDR1 KGHSH and CDR2 LQKENI. With V trimmed by 3 bases and J by 3 bases, 6 bases remained unmatched. The CDR3 nucleotides are TGTGCCAGCTCACCTGGCACTAGCGCGACAGATACGCAGTATTTT. It is translated as CASSPGTSATDTQYF.

This chain joins TRBV5-8 and TRBJ2-5, with 9 positions matching TRBD1. J lost 5 bases, V lost 0 bases, and 5 bases had no gene match. Germline V CDR1 and CDR2: SGHTS, YDEGEE. This CDR3 comprises 15 residues. CDR3 DNA: TGTGCCAGCAGCTTGGAACAGGGGGCGTGGGAGACCCAGTACTTC. Translating it yields CASSLEQGAWETQYF.

V is TRBV9 and J is TRBJ2-2; 7 nucleotides match TRBD2. J lost 0 bases, V lost 7 bases, and 0 bases had no gene match. Germline CDR1 is SGDLS and CDR2 is YYNGEE. The length of the CDR3 is 13 residues. CDR3 amino acids: CASGGANTGELFF. CDR3 coding DNA: TGTGCCAGCGGGGGGGCGAACACCGGGGAGCTGTTTTTT.

This chain connects TRBV6-5 to TRBJ2-3; TRBD1 might be the D (6 bases). Germline V gene data show CDR1 as MNHEY and CDR2 as SVGAGI. Trimming cost V 4 bases and J 0 bases, with 8 bases left between them. CDR3 size: 14 residues. The chain's CDR3 is CASSWTESTDTQYF. CDR3 DNA sequence: TGTGCCAGCAGTTGGACAGAAAGCACAGATACGCAGTATTTT.

J is TRBJ2-5 and V is TRBV15; D gene ambiguous. Deletions cut 0 bases from V and 7 bases from J, with 9 bases between. CDR3 size: 13 residues. Germline-derived CDR1 and CDR2 are LNHNV and YYDKDF (reference sequence). The CDR3 region is CATSREASGTQYF. CDR3 bases: TGTGCCACCAGCAGAGAGGCCTCGGGGACCCAGTACTTC. The full variable domain, with the rest looked up from reference TRBV15 and TRBJ2-5, is DAMVIQNPRYQVTQFGKPVTLSCSQTLNHNVMYWYQQKSSQAPKLLFHYYDKDFNNEADTPDNFQSRRPNTSFCFLDIRSPGLGDTAMYLCATSREASGTQYFGPGTRLLVL.

J is TRBJ2-1 and V is TRBV27, with 8 bases aligning to TRBD2. V shed 4 bases, J shed 0 bases, and the junction held 8 bases outside the gene matches. The CDR3 totals 17 residues. Germline CDR1 is MNHEY and CDR2 is SMNVEV (reference sequence). CDR3 nucleotides: TGTGCCAGCAGTTCCATAGGCGGGGGGAGCTCCTACAATGAGCAGTTCTTC. This gives the protein CASSSIGGGSSYNEQFF.

This clone was detected only once. The rearrangement links TRBV6-5 to TRBJ1-1, with D unclear. Trimming took off 6 bases at V and 1 base at J, with 9 bases between the two ends. The CDR3 length is 13 residues. In germline, CDR1 is MNHEY, CDR2 SVGAGI. CDR3 coding DNA: TGTGCCAGCAGCACTACCAAGAACACTGAAGCTTTCTTT. Its translation: CASSTTKNTEAFF.

V is TRBV9 and J is TRBJ2-1; 12 bases map to TRBD2. Germline assignment: CDR1 SGDLS and CDR2 YYNGEE. Trimming took 4 bases from V and 4 from J; bases not matched to a gene: 6. This CDR3 spans 16 amino acids. Here the CDR3 reads CASSPRLAGEYNEQFF. CDR3 DNA: TGTGCCAGCAGCCCCAGACTAGCGGGGGAATACAATGAGCAGTTCTTC.

This chain joins TRBV19 and TRBJ2-5; D is perhaps TRBD1 (6 bases). The CDR3 spans 14 residues. The V gene lost 4 bases and the J gene lost 2 bases, with 11 bases spanning the gap. CDR1 is LNHDA, CDR2 SQIVND, per germline (reference sequence). Written as DNA, the CDR3 is TGTGCCAGTAGTAAGCGAGGGACACAAGAGACCCAGTACTTC. This codes for CASSKRGTQETQYF.

The genes are TRBV5-6 and TRBJ1-6; maybe TRBD1 (5 bases). CDR1 is SGHDT, CDR2 YYEEEE, per germline. V was trimmed by 1 base and J by 10 bases, leaving 18 bases between them. The CDR3 is 16 amino acids. The CDR3 region has the DNA TGTGCCAGCAGCTTGTTTCCAGGGCAGTTACAGTCACCCCTCCACTTT. Protein product: CASSLFPGQLQSPLHF.

CDR3: CSASTGNYGYTF. The CDR3 nucleotides are TGCAGTGCTAGTACAGGGAACTATGGCTACACCTTC. The rearrangement links TRBV20-1 to TRBJ1-2; D perhaps matches TRBD1 (6 bases). CDR1 and CDR2 from the germline V gene are DFQATT and SNEGSKA (reference sequence). The CDR3 is 12 residues long. Trimming pared 3 bases from V and 2 bases from J, leaving 7 bases between.

The chain couples TRBV11-2 to TRBJ1-3; no clear D. The CDR3 length is 16 residues. Germline CDR1 is SGHAT and CDR2 is FQNNGV. V was cut by 5 bases and J by 3 bases, with 17 bases left in between. The CDR3 DNA sequence: TGTGCCAGCAGCCCGAGGGTTTTGGTAATTGGAAACACCATATATTTT. Amino acid sequence: CASSPRVLVIGNTIYF.

The chain uses TRBV5-1 and TRBJ2-7; D perhaps matches TRBD1 (5 bases). The CDR3 length is 13 residues. V dropped 1 base and J dropped 4 bases, with 9 bases sitting between them. The V gene's germline CDR1 is SGHRS and CDR2 YFSETQ. CDR3 nucleotide sequence: TGCGCCAGCAGCTTGCAGGGTCGATACGAGCAGTACTTC. Translating gives CASSLQGRYEQYF. The full variable domain, completed using reference TRBV5-1 and TRBJ2-7, is KAGVTQTPRYLIKTRGQQVTLSCSPISGHRSVSWYQQTPGQGLQFLFEYFSETQRNKGNFPGRFSGRQFSNSRSEMNVSTLELGDSALYLCASSLQGRYEQYFGPGTRLTVT.

The J gene is TRBJ1-5, the V gene TRBV6-4, with TRBD1 matching over 7 bases. The CDR3 contains 13 residues. CDR1 and CDR2 (germline): MRHNA, SNTAGT. The ends lost 6 bases at V and 7 bases at J; junction bases unmatched: 6. Here the CDR3 reads CASSGQEGQPQHF. For the CDR3, the DNA is TGTGCCAGCAGCGGACAGGAGGGGCAGCCCCAGCATTTT.